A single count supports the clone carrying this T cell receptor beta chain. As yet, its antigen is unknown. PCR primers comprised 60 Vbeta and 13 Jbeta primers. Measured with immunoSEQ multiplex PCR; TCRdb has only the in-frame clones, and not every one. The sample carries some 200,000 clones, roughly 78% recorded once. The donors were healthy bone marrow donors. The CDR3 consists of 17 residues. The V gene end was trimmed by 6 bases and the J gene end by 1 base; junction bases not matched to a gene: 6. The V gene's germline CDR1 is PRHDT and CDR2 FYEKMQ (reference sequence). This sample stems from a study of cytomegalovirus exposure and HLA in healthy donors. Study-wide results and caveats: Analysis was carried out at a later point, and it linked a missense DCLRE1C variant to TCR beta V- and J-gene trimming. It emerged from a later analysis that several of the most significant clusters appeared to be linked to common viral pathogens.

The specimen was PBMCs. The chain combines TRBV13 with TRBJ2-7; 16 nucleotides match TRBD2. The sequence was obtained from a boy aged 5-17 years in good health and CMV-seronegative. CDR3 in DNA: TGTGCCAGCAGTAAGGGACTAGCGGGAGGGAATTCCTACGAGCAGTACTTC. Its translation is CASSKGLAGGNSYEQYF.